These 5 T cell receptor beta chains came from one sample sequenced in a study of CD8+ T cells in alopecia areata. Extraction and reverse transcription of RNA yielded cDNA as the sequencing template. TCRdb keeps only in-frame clones here, not all; method: immunoSEQ multiplex PCR. This table holds about 140,000 clones, roughly half found once. The sequencing used CD4+ T cells sorted from blood, collected at week 0. Every receptor here comes from a human donor with alopecia areata.

The chain uses TRBV30 and TRBJ1-1; D unclear. In germline, CDR1 is GTSNPN, CDR2 SVGIG (reference sequence). V lost 0 bases to trimming and J lost 1 base, with 6 bases between them. The CDR3 runs 13 residues. The CDR3 region is CAWSVHSNTEAFF. CDR3 nucleotide sequence: TGTGCCTGGAGTGTACACTCGAACACTGAAGCTTTCTTT.

Written as DNA, the CDR3 is TGTGCCAGCAGCGCTCGAGCGGGATACAATGAGCAGTTCTTC. It yields the protein CASSARAGYNEQFF. The genes are TRBV7-2 and TRBJ2-1; 7 bases agree with TRBD2. This CDR3 comprises 14 residues. The germline gives CDR1 SGHTA, CDR2 FQGNSA. J was trimmed by 4 bases and V by 5 bases; bases with no gene match: 5.

This clone came up a few times. The chain joins TRBV30 to TRBJ2-4; the match to TRBD2 covers 8 bases. Trimming removed 0 bases from V and 2 bases from J; junction bases left unmatched: 3. The CDR3 is 15 residues long. The germline V gene has CDR1 GTSNPN and CDR2 SVGIG (reference sequence). CDR3 residues: CAWSVGRGPKNIQYF. Written as DNA, the CDR3 is TGTGCCTGGAGTGTCGGGAGGGGACCCAAAAACATTCAGTACTTC.

This clone was observed once. This chain connects TRBV27 to TRBJ1-5; D is unresolved. This CDR3 comprises 12 residues. The ends were cut back, 6 bases at V and 4 bases at J, with 7 bases in the middle. CDR1 and CDR2 from the germline V gene are MNHEY and SMNVEV (reference sequence). The CDR3 nucleotides read TGTGCCAGCAGCGAGAGAAATCAGCCCCAGCATTTT. It is translated as CASSERNQPQHF.

The V and J genes are TRBV6-5 and TRBJ2-2, with a possible D match to TRBD2 (5 bases). V was shortened by 7 bases and J by 5 bases, with 11 bases between the two germline ends. This CDR3 spans 13 amino acids. From germline, CDR1 is MNHEY and CDR2 SVGAGI. The CDR3 DNA reads as TGTGCCAGCACTCGACCGGGGACCGGGGAGCTGTTTTTT. Amino acids: CASTRPGTGELFF.